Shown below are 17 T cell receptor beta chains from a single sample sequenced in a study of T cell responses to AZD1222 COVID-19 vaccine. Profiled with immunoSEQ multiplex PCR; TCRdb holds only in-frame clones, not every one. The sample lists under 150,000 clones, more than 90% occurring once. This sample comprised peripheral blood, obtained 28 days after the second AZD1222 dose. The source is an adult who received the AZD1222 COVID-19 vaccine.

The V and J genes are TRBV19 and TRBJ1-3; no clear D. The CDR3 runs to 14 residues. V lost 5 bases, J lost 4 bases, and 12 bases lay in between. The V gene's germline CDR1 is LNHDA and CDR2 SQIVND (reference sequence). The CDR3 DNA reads TGTGCCAGTAGTGCCGGGTTTGGAGGAAACACCATATATTTT. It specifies CASSAGFGGNTIYF.

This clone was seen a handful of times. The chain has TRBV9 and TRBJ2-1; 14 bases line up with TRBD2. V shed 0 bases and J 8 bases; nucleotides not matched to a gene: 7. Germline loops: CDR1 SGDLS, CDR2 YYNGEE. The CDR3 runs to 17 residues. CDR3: CASSVAGLAGGQHEQFF. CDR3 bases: TGTGCCAGCAGCGTAGCTGGACTAGCGGGGGGACAGCATGAGCAGTTCTTC.

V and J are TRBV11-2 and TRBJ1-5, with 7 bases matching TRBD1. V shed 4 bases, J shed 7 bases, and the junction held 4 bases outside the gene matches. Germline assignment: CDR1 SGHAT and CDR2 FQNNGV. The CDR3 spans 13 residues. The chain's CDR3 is CASSYGGGQPQHF. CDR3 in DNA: TGTGCCAGCAGCTACGGAGGGGGCCAGCCCCAGCATTTT. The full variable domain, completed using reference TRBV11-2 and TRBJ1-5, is EAGVAQSPRYKIIEKRQSVAFWCNPISGHATLYWYQQILGQGPKLLIQFQNNGVVDDSQLPKDRFSAERLKGVDSTLKIQPAKLEDSAVYLCASSYGGGQPQHFGDGTRLSIL.

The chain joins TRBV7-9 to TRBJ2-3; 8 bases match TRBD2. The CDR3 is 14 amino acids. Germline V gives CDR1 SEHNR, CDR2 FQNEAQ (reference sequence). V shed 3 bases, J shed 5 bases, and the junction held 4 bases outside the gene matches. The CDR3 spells CASSFRGGLDTQYF. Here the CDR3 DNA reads TGTGCCAGCAGCTTTCGGGGGGGCCTAGATACGCAGTATTTT.

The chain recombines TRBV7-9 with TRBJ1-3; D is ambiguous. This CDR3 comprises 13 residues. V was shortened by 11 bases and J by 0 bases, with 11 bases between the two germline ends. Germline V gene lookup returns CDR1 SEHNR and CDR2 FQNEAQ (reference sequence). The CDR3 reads CACLQSSGNTIYF. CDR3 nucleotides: TGTGCCTGCCTACAGAGCTCTGGAAACACCATATATTTT.

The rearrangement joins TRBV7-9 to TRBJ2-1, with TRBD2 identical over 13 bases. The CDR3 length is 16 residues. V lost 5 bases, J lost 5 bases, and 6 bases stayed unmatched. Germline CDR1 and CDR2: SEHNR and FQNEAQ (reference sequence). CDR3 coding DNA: TGTGCCAGCAGCCTCAGACTAGCGGGGGGAAACAATGAGCAGTTCTTC. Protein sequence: CASSLRLAGGNNEQFF.

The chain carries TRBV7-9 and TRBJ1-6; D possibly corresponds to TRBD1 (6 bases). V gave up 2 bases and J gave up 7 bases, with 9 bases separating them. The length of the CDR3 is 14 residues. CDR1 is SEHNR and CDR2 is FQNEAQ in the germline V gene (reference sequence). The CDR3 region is CASSLSRGNSPLHF. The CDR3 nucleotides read TGTGCCAGCAGCTTAAGTAGGGGGAATTCACCCCTCCACTTT.

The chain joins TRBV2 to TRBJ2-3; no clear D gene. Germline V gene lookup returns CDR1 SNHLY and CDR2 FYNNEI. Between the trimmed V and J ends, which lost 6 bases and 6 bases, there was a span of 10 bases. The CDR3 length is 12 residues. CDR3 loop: CASRAGIDTQYF. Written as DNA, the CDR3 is TGTGCCAGCAGGGCCGGTATCGATACGCAGTATTTT.

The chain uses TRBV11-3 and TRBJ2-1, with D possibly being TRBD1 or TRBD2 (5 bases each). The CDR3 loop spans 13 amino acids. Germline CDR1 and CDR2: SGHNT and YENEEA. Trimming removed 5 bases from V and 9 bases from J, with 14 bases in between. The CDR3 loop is CASSIRGQFEQFF. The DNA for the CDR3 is TGTGCCAGCAGCATCCGGGGCCAATTTGAGCAGTTCTTC. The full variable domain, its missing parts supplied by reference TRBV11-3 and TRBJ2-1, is EAGVVQSPRYKIIEKKQPVAFWCNPISGHNTLYWYLQNLGQGPELLIRYENEEAVDDSQLPKDRFSAERLKGVDSTLKIQPAELGDSAVYLCASSIRGQFEQFFGPGTRLTVL.

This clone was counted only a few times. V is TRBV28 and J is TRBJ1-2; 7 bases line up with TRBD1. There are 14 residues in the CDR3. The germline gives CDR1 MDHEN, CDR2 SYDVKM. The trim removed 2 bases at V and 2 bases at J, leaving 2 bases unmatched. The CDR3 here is CASSLEGQNYGYTF. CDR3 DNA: TGTGCCAGCAGTTTAGAGGGACAGAACTATGGCTACACCTTC.

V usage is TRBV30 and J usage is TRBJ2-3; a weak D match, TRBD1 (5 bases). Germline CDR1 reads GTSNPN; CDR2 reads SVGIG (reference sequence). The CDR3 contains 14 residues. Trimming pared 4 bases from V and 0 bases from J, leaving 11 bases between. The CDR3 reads CAWKRQTSTDTQYF. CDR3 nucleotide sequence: TGTGCCTGGAAACGACAGACTAGCACAGATACGCAGTATTTT. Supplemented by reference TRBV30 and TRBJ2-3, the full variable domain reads SQTIHQWPATLVQPVGSPLSLECTVEGTSNPNLYWYRQAAGRGLQLLFYSVGIGQISSEVPQNLSASRPQDRQFILSSKKLLLSDSGFYLCAWKRQTSTDTQYFGPGTRLTVL.

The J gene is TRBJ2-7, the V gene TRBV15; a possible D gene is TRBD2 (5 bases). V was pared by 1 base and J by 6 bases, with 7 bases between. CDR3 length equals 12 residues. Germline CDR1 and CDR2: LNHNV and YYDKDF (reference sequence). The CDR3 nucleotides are TGTGCCACCAGCAGAGGCCGGGGCGAGCAGTACGTC. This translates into CATSRGRGEQYV.

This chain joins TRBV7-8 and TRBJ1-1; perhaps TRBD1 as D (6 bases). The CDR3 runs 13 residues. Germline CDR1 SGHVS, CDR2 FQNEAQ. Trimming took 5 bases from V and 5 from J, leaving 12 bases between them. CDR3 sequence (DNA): TGTGCCAGCAGCAGTATAACAGGGACTGAAGCTTTCTTT. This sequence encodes CASSSITGTEAFF.

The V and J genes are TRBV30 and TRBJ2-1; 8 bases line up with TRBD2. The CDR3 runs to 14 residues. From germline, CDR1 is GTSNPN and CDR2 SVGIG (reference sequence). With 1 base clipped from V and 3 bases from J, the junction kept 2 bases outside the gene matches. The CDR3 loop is CAWSGTSGYNEQFF. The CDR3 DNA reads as TGTGCCTGGAGTGGAACTAGCGGCTACAATGAGCAGTTCTTC.

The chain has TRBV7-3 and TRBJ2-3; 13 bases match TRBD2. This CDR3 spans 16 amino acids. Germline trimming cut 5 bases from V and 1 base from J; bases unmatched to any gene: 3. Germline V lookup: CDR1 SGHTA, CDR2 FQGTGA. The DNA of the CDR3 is TGTGCCAGCAGCCTAGGACTAGCGGGGGGCACAGATACGCAGTATTTT. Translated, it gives CASSLGLAGGTDTQYF.

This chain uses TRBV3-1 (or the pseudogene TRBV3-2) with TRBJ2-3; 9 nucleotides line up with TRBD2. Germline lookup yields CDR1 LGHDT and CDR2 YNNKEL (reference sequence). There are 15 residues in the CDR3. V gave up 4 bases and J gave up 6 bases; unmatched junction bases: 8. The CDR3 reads CASSPPGLAPDTQYF. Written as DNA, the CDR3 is TGTGCCAGCAGCCCCCCGGGACTAGCCCCCGATACGCAGTATTTT.

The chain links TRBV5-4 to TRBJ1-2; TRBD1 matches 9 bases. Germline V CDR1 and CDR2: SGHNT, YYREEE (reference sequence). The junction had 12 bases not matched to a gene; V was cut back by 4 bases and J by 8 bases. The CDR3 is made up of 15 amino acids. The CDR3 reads CASSLRGQGFGGYTF. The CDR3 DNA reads TGTGCCAGCAGCCTGAGGGGACAGGGATTCGGCGGCTACACCTTC.